Listed below are T cell receptor beta chains from one sample, sequenced in a study of regulatory T cells in long-lasting Graves disease. TCRdb reanalysed the multiplex PCR reads using MiXCR and keeps one entry per CDR3 protein. In the table there are some 500,000 distinct CDR3 sequences, about 15% of which are singletons. The sample was also linked to a second study, of T cells in Graves' hyperthyroidism and ophthalmopathy.

The input for sequencing was peripheral blood mononuclear cells (PBMCs), taken at new diagnosis, from a patient treated with antithyroid drugs. The receptor set was obtained from a woman aged 35-60 years with Graves disease. The conserved cysteine and the conserved F or W are not part of the CDR3 here. Clone size, where shown, is once, few, many, or a class for clones that have expanded.

V	J	size	CDR3
TRBV6-1	TRBJ2-7	many	ASSARDSDYEQY
TRBV20-1	TRBJ2-1	few	SARFPSGGSRNEQF
TRBV2	TRBJ2-7	few	ASSEGHPGDEQY
TRBV30	TRBJ1-5	many	AWSVGTGVQPQH
TRBV7-3	TRBJ2-7	many	ASSLGGASYEQY
TRBV7-6	TRBJ1-3	few	ASSLAPLNTIY
TRBV7-2	TRBJ2-7	many	ASSMTGGPYEQY
TRBV7-9	TRBJ1-3	-	ASEGLPSGNTIY
TRBV11-2	TRBJ2-1	many	ASSLDKGLAGNNEQF
TRBV3-1	TRBJ2-7	many	ASSQEVGGHRTYEQY
TRBV27	TRBJ1-1	many	ASSFRDRGYTEAF
TRBV6-9	TRBJ1-2	many	ASSYSGRDYGYT
TRBV11-2	TRBJ1-1	many	ASSFQGTGNTEAF
TRBV5-1	TRBJ1-2	few	ASSSTGGADGYT
TRBV7-2	TRBJ2-1	few	ASSLAEASSKF
TRBV11-2	TRBJ2-1	many	ASTIFDRDEQF
TRBV3-1	TRBJ2-5	many	ASSQPSTDQETQY
TRBV9	TRBJ1-4	-	ASSETGDEKLF
TRBV5-1	TRBJ1-4	-	ASSLATGEREKLF
TRBV11-2	TRBJ2-1	few	ASSLTYQNSSYNEQF
TRBV10-1	TRBJ2-7	-	ASSDPRGGKQY
TRBV3-1	TRBJ2-7	many	ASSQLSSYEQY
TRBV3-1	TRBJ2-5	many	ASNRRGEGTQY
TRBV3-1	TRBJ2-2	-	ANSRTGPSTGELF
TRBV27	TRBJ1-4	-	ASKREGPTNEKLF
TRBV12-3/TRBV12-4	TRBJ1-1	many	ASSSSGTGAF
TRBV24-1	TRBJ2-3	few	ATKAGTSSTDTQY
TRBV20-1	TRBJ1-5	many	SAKTGLQPQH
TRBV19	TRBJ1-3	-	ASSRKPGQGANTIY
TRBV4-2	TRBJ1-4	-	ASSQGGLEEKLF
TRBV25-1	TRBJ1-2	-	ASSSGAAPSNYGYT
TRBV18	TRBJ2-5	many	ASSPRNGGAQETQY
TRBV6-1	TRBJ1-6	-	ASKNNSPLH
TRBV3-1	TRBJ2-2	few	ASSLRGTPMNTGELF
TRBV3-1	TRBJ2-3	-	AGSQPSGASTDTQY
TRBV2	TRBJ2-3	-	ASSPSQGGTDTQY
TRBV28	TRBJ2-3	-	ASSPTRSSTDTQY
TRBV19	TRBJ1-1	-	ASSIGIPLDTEAF
TRBV2	TRBJ1-2	-	ASSDRDLGPYGYT
TRBV2	TRBJ2-3	-	ASIPERGPNGDTQY
TRBV2	TRBJ1-3	-	ASRRGGAPRNTIY
TRBV5-4	TRBJ2-3	-	ASSHNMGADRTDTQY
TRBV10-1	TRBJ1-5	-	TLSRVGNQPQH
TRBV3-1	TRBJ1-1	many	ASSQARTVTDTEAF
TRBV9	TRBJ2-3	-	ASSVGRGGAITDTQY
TRBV5-5	TRBJ2-1	many	ASSLPLRDEQF
TRBV12-3/TRBV12-4	TRBJ2-7	-	ASSSYGTTYEQY
TRBV25-1	TRBJ2-1	few	ASSEPWSYNEQF
TRBV18	TRBJ2-5	few	ASSIEWAIKETQY
TRBV5-1	TRBJ2-7	-	ASSWGVEGGAEQC